Each of the 4 T cell receptor beta chains below was sequenced from the same sample in a study of T-cell reconstitution after alpha-beta-depleted transplantation in children. For TCRbeta, the library was prepared with unique molecular identifiers. In TCRdb, the PCR reads were re-called with MiXCR into one record per CDR3 protein. The sample consists of approximately 200,000 distinct CDR3 sequences, 6.3% of them appearing once. The sample was PBMCs, taken before TCRalphabeta/CD19-depleted stem cell transplant. The receptors here all came from a girl under three years old with combined immunodeficiency, due to receive a stem cell transplant.

There are many counts of this clonotype. This chain joins TRBV11-1 and TRBJ2-7, with TRBD1 identical over 7 bases. This CDR3 is built from 15 residues. Germline CDR1 reads SGHAT; CDR2 reads FQDESV (reference sequence). J lost 3 bases, V lost 0 bases, and 5 bases had no gene match. The CDR3 region is CASSLAGTVYYEQYF. CDR3 nucleotides: TGTGCCAGCAGCTTAGCCGGGACAGTTTACTACGAGCAGTACTTC.

Ten or more counts support this clonotype. The chain carries TRBV7-9 and TRBJ2-7, with D unclear. With 4 bases removed from V and 4 bases from J, the gap between germline ends came to 23 bases. Looked up from germline, CDR1 is SEHNR and CDR2 is FQNEAQ (reference sequence). The CDR3 extends over 17 amino acids. In nucleotides, the CDR3 is TGTGCCAGCAGCTCTAACTCATTTGGGCCCAAATTATACGAGCAGTACTTC. Translated, it gives CASSSNSFGPKLYEQYF.

This clonotype was observed many times. The chain employs TRBV28 and TRBJ2-3; 13 nucleotides align to TRBD2. The CDR3 is 18 residues long. V was clipped by 6 bases and J by 2 bases; unmatched bases: 11. In germline, CDR1 is MDHEN, CDR2 SYDVKM. The CDR3 reads CASSKLTSGRKDTDTQYF. The CDR3 DNA sequence: TGTGCCAGCAGCAAACTGACTAGCGGGAGGAAGGACACAGATACGCAGTATTTT.

This clonotype has at least ten counts. The rearrangement joins TRBV5-1 to TRBJ2-7, with 7 bases lining up with TRBD2. Trimming took 0 bases from V and 3 from J; bases not matched to a gene: 9. The CDR3 is 16 residues long. The germline V gene encodes CDR1 SGHRS and CDR2 YFSETQ. This CDR3 reads CASSLGPAGPFYEQYF. The CDR3 nucleotides read TGCGCCAGCAGCTTGGGTCCAGCGGGGCCCTTCTACGAGCAGTACTTC.